What follows is one T cell receptor (beta chain) and its context. The sample is drawn from a study of response to subunit inactivated influenza vaccine. TCRdb used MiXCR to reprocess the RT-PCR reads, holding one entry per CDR3 protein. The sample records 590,000 or so distinct CDR3 sequences, about 14% being singletons. Germline trimming cut 5 bases from V and 5 bases from J; bases unmatched to any gene: 8. There are 15 residues in the CDR3. The rearrangement links TRBV12-3 or TRBV12-4 to TRBJ2-3; 9 bases match TRBD1. This material consisted of PBMCs from blood, taken less than 15 days before vaccination. This sequence originates from a man aged 45-60 years who received an inactivated influenza vaccine. The DNA of the CDR3 is TGTGCCAGCAGTGCTAACAGGGGGCTGGGAGATACGCAGTATTTT. Translating it yields CASSANRGLGDTQYF.